This T cell receptor beta chain originates from a study of blood T cell repertoires in COVID-19. For the study at large: Samples representing acute and convalescent COVID-19 were sourced from the United States, Italy and Spain. PBMCs, B-cell-depleted T cells, or T cells provided the cDNA or gDNA that made up the material.

This CDR3 comprises 15 residues. Looked up from germline, CDR1 is WNHNN and CDR2 is SYGVQD (reference sequence). V gave up 5 bases and J gave up 0 bases, with 13 bases separating them. Original data processing: Counts of nucleated cells, estimated from reference gene primer amplification, were obtained. The assay was immunoSEQ multiplex PCR, and TCRdb's table has in-frame clones only and misses some. V and J calls and clone size come straight from that table; D and trimming were deduced from the DNA. Of about 290,000 clones listed, approximately 90% were seen once; the top ten hold approximately 4.2%.

The J gene is TRBJ1-1, the V gene TRBV10-1, with a weak D call TRBD1 (5 bases). The source is a middle-aged man with acute or convalescent COVID-19. Sequenced: peripheral blood. Written as DNA, the CDR3 is TGCGCCAGCAGTTCCCGGGCAGGGCTGAACACTGAAGCTTTCTTT. This sequence encodes CASSSRAGLNTEAFF.